This entry lists 4 T cell receptor beta chains sequenced from one sample in a study of breast tumors, draining lymph nodes, adjacent tissues (dated by TCRdb to about 2016). The library was obtained by multiplex PCR. Instrument used: Illumina HiSeq 2000. TCRdb cleaned the public reads at Q25 with fastp, built clones with MiXCR and kept in-frame beta chains. Rows are unified per CDR3 protein, each entry keeping the most common DNA and genes. This sample is represented by 150,000 to 200,000 distinct CDR3 sequences; approximately 30% of them were singletons. In total, the top ten clones hold about 3.8% of the sample. Lymph node samples came from the axillary draining lymph nodes of breast cancer patients. Source material: axillary lymph node tissue. Receptors were obtained from a female donor with breast cancer. Some clones in this sample may be carry-over from other donors' samples.

This clonotype came up many times. This sequence joins TRBV5-4 and TRBJ2-1; D is undetermined. The length of the CDR3 is 13 residues. With 4 bases removed from V and 1 base from J, the gap between germline ends came to 6 bases. CDR1 is SGHNT and CDR2 is YYREEE in the germline V gene (reference sequence). The CDR3 sequence: CASSLMSYNEQFF. CDR3 coding DNA: TGTGCCAGCAGCCTTATGTCCTACAATGAGCAGTTCTTC.

This clonotype came up a few times. This chain uses TRBV28 with TRBJ2-5, with no clear D. In germline, CDR1 is MDHEN, CDR2 SYDVKM. With 3 bases removed from V and 5 bases from J, the gap between germline ends came to 7 bases. The CDR3 spans 12 residues. The CDR3 here is CASSFRVETQYF. CDR3 sequence (DNA): TGTGCCAGCAGTTTCCGAGTGGAGACCCAGTACTTC.

Notes on this clonotype: In this CDR3 the conserved last residue, phenylalanine or tryptophan, is missing, so a read error is likely. The chain is built from TRBV12-3 or TRBV12-4 and TRBJ1-6; D is unclear. V lost 5 bases and J 7 bases, leaving 12 bases between the germline ends. The CDR3 spans 14 residues. The CDR3: CASSPQTGNSPLHL. CDR3 DNA sequence: TGTGCCAGCAGTCCCCAGACGGGGAATTCACCCCTCCACCTT.

There are many counts of this clonotype. The rearrangement joins TRBV4-1 to TRBJ1-2; 8 nucleotides match TRBD1. V gave up 3 bases and J gave up 7 bases; unmatched junction bases: 10. Germline lookup yields CDR1 MGHRA and CDR2 YSYEKL. The CDR3 contains 15 residues. The CDR3 DNA is TGCGCCAGCAGCCAGCCGGACAGGGCACCGGGTGGCTACACCTTC. Amino acid sequence: CASSQPDRAPGGYTF.